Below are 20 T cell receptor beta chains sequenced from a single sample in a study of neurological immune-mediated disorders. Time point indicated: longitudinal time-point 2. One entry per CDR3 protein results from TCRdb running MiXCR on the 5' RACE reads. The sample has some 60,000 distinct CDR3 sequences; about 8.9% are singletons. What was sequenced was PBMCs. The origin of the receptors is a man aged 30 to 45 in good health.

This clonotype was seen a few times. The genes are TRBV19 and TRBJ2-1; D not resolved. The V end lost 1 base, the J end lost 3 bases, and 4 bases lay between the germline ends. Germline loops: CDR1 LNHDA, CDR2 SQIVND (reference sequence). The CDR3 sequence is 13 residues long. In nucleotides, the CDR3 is TGTGCCAGTAGTATAGGAATCTACAATGAGCAGTTCTTC. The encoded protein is CASSIGIYNEQFF.

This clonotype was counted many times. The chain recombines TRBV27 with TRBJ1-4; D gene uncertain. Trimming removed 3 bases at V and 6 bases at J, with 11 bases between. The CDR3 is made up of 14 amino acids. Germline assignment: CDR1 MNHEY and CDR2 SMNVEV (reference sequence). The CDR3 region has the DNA TGTGCCAGCAGTTTTAGACCTGGGCATGAAAAACTGTTTTTT. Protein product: CASSFRPGHEKLFF.

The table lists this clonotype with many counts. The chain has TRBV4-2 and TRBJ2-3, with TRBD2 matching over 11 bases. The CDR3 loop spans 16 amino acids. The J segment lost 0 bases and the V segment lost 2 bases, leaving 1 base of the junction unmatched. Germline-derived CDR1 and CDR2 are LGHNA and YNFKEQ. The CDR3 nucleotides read TGTGCCAGCAGCCAAAGACTAGCGGGGAGCACAGATACGCAGTATTTT. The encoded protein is CASSQRLAGSTDTQYF.

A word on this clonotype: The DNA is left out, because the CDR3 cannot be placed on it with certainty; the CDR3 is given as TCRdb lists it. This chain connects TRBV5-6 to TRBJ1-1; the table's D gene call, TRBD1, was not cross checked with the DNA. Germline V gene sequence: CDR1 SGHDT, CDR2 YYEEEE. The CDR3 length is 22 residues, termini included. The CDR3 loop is CASSFLANEQFFGTGPHTEAFF.

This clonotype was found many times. The CDR3 coding sequence is TGTGCCAGCAGCTTGGAACGGAGTAGTGATCAGCCCCAGCATTTT. Translating it yields CASSLERSSDQPQHF. The chain has TRBV5-5 and TRBJ1-5; the D is unclear. V lost 0 bases, J lost 5 bases, and 12 bases lay in between. The germline CDR1 and CDR2 sequences are SGHKS and YYEKEE (reference sequence). The CDR3 spans 15 residues.

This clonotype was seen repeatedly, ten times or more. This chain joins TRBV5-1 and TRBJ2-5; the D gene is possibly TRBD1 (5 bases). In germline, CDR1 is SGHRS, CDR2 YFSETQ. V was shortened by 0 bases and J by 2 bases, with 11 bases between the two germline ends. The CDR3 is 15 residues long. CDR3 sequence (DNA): TGCGCCAGCAGCTTGGCGCAGGGCCCTCAAGAGACCCAGTACTTC. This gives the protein CASSLAQGPQETQYF.

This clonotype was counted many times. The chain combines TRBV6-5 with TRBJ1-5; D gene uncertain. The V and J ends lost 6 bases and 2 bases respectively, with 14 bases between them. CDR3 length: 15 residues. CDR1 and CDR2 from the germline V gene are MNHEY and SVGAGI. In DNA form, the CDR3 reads TGTGCCAGCAGCCTTACAACCGGAGGCAATCAGCCCCAGCATTTT. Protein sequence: CASSLTTGGNQPQHF.

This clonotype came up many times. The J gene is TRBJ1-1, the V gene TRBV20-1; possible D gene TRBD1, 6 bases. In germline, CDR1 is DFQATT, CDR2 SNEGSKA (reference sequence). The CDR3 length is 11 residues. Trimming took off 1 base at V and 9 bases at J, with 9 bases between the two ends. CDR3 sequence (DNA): TGCAGTGCTAGAGGTGGACAGAAAGCTTTCTTT. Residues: CSARGGQKAFF.

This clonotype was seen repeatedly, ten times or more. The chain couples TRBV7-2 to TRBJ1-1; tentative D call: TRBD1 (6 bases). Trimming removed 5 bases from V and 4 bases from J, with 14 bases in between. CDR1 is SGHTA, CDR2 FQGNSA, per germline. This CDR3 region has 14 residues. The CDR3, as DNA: TGTGCCAGCAGCAGAAGGGGGGTCAGCACTGAAGCTTTCTTT. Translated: CASSRRGVSTEAFF.

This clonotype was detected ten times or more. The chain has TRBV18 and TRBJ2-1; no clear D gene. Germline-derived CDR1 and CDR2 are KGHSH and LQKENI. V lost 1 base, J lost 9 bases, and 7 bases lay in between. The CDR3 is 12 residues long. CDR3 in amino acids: CASSPRLVEQFF. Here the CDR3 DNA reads TGTGCCAGCTCACCACGTCTAGTTGAGCAGTTCTTC.

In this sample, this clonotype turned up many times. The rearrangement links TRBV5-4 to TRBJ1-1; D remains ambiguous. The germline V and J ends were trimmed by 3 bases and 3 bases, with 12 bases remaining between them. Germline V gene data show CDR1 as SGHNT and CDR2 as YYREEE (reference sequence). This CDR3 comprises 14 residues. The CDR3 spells CASSSRTQDTEAFF. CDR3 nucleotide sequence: TGTGCCAGCAGCTCGCGAACACAAGACACTGAAGCTTTCTTT.

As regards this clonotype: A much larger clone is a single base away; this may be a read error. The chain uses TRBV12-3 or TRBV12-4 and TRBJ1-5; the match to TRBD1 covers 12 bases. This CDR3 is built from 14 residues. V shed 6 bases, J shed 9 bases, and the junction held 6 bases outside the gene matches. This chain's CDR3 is CASRGQGASRPQHF. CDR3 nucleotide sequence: TGTGCCAGCAGGGGACAGGGGGCGAGTCGGCCCCAGCATTTT.

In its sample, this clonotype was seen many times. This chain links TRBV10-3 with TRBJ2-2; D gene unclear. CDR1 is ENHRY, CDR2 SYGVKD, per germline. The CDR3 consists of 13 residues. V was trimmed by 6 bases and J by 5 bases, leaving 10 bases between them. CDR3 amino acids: CAIRGRETGELFF. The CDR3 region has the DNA TGTGCCATCAGAGGAAGGGAAACCGGGGAGCTGTTTTTT.

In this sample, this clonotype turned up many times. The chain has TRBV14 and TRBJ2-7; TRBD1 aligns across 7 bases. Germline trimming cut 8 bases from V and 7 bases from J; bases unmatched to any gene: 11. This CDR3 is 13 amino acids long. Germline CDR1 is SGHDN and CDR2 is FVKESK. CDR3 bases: TGTGCCAGCGGAGATACAGGGGATCCAGAGCAGTACTTC. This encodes CASGDTGDPEQYF.

The CDR3 nucleotides read TGCAGTGCCCGGATTTATACTAGCCCCACAGATACGCAGTATTTT. Encoded protein: CSARIYTSPTDTQYF. The J gene is TRBJ2-3, the V gene TRBV20-1; a weak D match, TRBD2 (6 bases). V lost 6 bases and J 2 bases, leaving 18 bases between the germline ends. There are 15 residues in the CDR3. Germline V lookup: CDR1 DFQATT, CDR2 SNEGSKA (reference sequence).

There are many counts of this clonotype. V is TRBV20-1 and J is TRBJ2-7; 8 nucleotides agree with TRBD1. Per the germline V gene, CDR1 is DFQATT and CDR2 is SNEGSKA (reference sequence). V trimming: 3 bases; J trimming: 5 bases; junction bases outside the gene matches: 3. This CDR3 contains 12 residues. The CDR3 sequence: CSASWDRHEQYF. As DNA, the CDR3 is TGCAGTGCTAGCTGGGACAGGCACGAGCAGTACTTC.

Here the CDR3 DNA reads TGTGCCAGCAGCCAAGATGTGACTAGCAAGGCGGCTGAGCAGTTCTTC. Protein: CASSQDVTSKAAEQFF. The chain joins TRBV4-2 to TRBJ2-1, with 7 bases matching TRBD2. This CDR3 is 16 amino acids long. The germline gives CDR1 LGHNA, CDR2 YNFKEQ. J gave up 9 bases and V 0 bases, and 11 bases lay outside the gene matches.

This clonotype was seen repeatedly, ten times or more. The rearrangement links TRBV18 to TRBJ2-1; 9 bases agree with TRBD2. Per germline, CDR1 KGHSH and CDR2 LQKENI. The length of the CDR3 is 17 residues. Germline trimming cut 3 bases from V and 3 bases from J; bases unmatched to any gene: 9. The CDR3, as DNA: TGTGCCAGCTCACCCCTTCGGGCGGGAGGGGACTACAATGAGCAGTTCTTC. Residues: CASSPLRAGGDYNEQFF.

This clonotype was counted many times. CDR3 nucleotide sequence: TGCAGTGCTAGTCTAGCGGGGATCTCTGGGGCCAACGTCCTGACTTTC. Its protein is CSASLAGISGANVLTF. The chain joins TRBV20-1 to TRBJ2-6; 9 bases line up with TRBD2. Germline assignment: CDR1 DFQATT and CDR2 SNEGSKA (reference sequence). This CDR3 region has 16 residues. V shed 3 bases and J 0 bases; nucleotides not matched to a gene: 3.

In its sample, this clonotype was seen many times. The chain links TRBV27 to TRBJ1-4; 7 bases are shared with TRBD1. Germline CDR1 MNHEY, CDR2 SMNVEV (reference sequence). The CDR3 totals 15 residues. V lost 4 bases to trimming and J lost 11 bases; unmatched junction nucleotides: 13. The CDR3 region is CASSSRPGQTPKLFF. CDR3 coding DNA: TGTGCCAGCAGTTCCCGTCCGGGACAGACCCCTAAACTGTTTTTT.